A single sample is the source of the 12 T cell receptor beta chains below, sequenced in a study of blood T cell repertoires in COVID-19 (dated by TCRdb to 2018 to 2020). Libraries were constructed by the immunoSEQ multiplex PCR assay. The source is immuneACCESS, and TCRdb retained only in-frame sequences with V and J called. Part of the clones is not carried over; for the studies checked, unresolved V genes explain less than half of this, and the remainder is unexplained. The sample has 210,000 or so clones on record, under 90% of them singletons. The ten largest clones add up to roughly 7.8% of the sample. Source material: peripheral blood. The receptors stem from a woman of 80 years or more with COVID-19, enrolled during active disease.

A single count supports this clone. The chain joins TRBV19 to TRBJ1-1; no definite D call. V was pared by 6 bases and J by 4 bases, with 18 bases between. There are 15 residues in the CDR3. Germline V gives CDR1 LNHDA, CDR2 SQIVND (reference sequence). The CDR3 loop reads CASRPQEILGTEAFF. The CDR3 region has the DNA TGTGCCAGTAGACCCCAGGAAATTCTCGGCACTGAAGCTTTCTTT. Full variable domain (outside the CDR3, taken from reference TRBV19 and TRBJ1-1): DGGITQSPKYLFRKEGQNVTLSCEQNLNHDAMYWYRQDPGQGLRLIYYSQIVNDFQKGDIAEGYSVSREKKESFPLTVTSAQKNPTAFYLCASRPQEILGTEAFFGQGTRLTVV.

V is TRBV5-4 and J is TRBJ1-1; perhaps TRBD1 as D (6 bases). V was clipped by 4 bases and J by 5 bases, with 18 bases between them. The CDR3 totals 15 residues. Germline V gives CDR1 SGHNT, CDR2 YYREEE (reference sequence). CDR3 DNA: TGTGCCAGCAGCCGGTGGGGGGGGGCAGATACTGAAGCTTTCTTT. Encoded protein: CASSRWGGADTEAFF. Full variable domain (outside the CDR3, taken from reference TRBV5-4 and TRBJ1-1): ETGVTQSPTHLIKTRGQQVTLRCSSQSGHNTVSWYQQALGQGPQFIFQYYREEENGRGNFPPRFSGLQFPNYSSELNVNALELDDSALYLCASSRWGGADTEAFFGQGTRLTVV.

This clone showed up just a few times. The V and J genes are TRBV11-2 and TRBJ2-7; TRBD2 aligns across 9 bases. Trimming at V came to 2 bases and at J to 2 bases, leaving 4 bases not matched to a gene. This CDR3 has 15 residues. Germline-derived CDR1 and CDR2 are SGHAT and FQNNGV. DNA of the CDR3: TGTGCCAGCAGCTTAAGAGCGGGGGGCGCCTACGAGCAGTACTTC. Its protein product is CASSLRAGGAYEQYF.

This rearrangement joins TRBV3-1 (or the pseudogene TRBV3-2) to TRBJ1-3; unclear D gene. Trimming took 1 base from V and 0 from J, leaving 10 bases between them. CDR1 and CDR2 (germline): LGHDT, YNNKEL (reference sequence). The CDR3 covers 16 residues. CDR3 amino acids: CASSQGGQSSGNTIYF. The CDR3 bases are TGTGCCAGCAGCCAAGGAGGGCAGAGCTCTGGAAACACCATATATTTT.

V gene TRBV28 combines with J gene TRBJ2-2; 7 bases match TRBD2. CDR3 length: 13 amino acids. Germline V lookup: CDR1 MDHEN, CDR2 SYDVKM. With 8 bases clipped from V and 5 bases from J, the junction kept 5 bases outside the gene matches. CDR3 amino acids: CASGRGMTGELFF. The CDR3 nucleotides read TGTGCCAGCGGGCGGGGGATGACCGGGGAGCTGTTTTTT.

Only a few counts were recorded for this clone. This rearrangement joins TRBV4-1 to TRBJ2-3; 7 bases align to TRBD1. This CDR3 has 14 amino acids. V lost 3 bases to trimming and J lost 5 bases; unmatched junction nucleotides: 5. Germline V lookup: CDR1 MGHRA, CDR2 YSYEKL. This CDR3 reads CASSQNDREDTQYF. The CDR3 coding sequence is TGCGCCAGCAGCCAGAACGACAGGGAAGATACGCAGTATTTT.

This clone showed up just once. This chain links TRBV5-1 with TRBJ2-7; D perhaps matches TRBD2 (6 bases). CDR1 and CDR2 from the germline V gene are SGHRS and YFSETQ. V lost 4 bases and J 0 bases, leaving 11 bases between the germline ends. This CDR3 region has 14 residues. CDR3 sequence: CASSLDGSSYEQYF. In DNA, the CDR3 is TGCGCCAGCAGCCTAGACGGGAGCTCCTACGAGCAGTACTTC.

This CDR3 is CATKSSGNEQFF. The DNA for the CDR3 is TGTGCCACCAAGTCGTCAGGGAATGAGCAGTTCTTC. This sequence joins TRBV24-1 and TRBJ2-1, with D perhaps matching TRBD1 (5 bases). CDR1 KGHDR and CDR2 SFDVKD come from the germline V gene. V shed 8 bases and J shed 7 bases, with 11 bases lying between them. There are 12 residues in the CDR3.

J is TRBJ1-1 and V is TRBV29-1; tentative D call: TRBD1 (5 bases). V lost 3 bases to trimming and J lost 4 bases, with 15 bases between them. CDR1 is SQVTM and CDR2 is ANQGSEA in the germline V gene. CDR3 length equals 14 residues. CDR3 DNA: TGCAGCGTTGAGGCGGGGACCCTGGGCACTGAAGCTTTCTTT. Its protein is CSVEAGTLGTEAFF.

J is TRBJ1-1 and V is TRBV18; D possibly corresponds to TRBD1 (5 bases). This CDR3 contains 13 residues. The germline gives CDR1 KGHSH, CDR2 LQKENI. V was shortened by 1 base and J by 4 bases, with 7 bases between the two germline ends. CDR3: CASSPRGSTEAFF. In DNA, the CDR3 is TGTGCCAGCTCACCACGGGGCAGCACTGAAGCTTTCTTT.

DNA of the CDR3: TGCGCCAGCAGCCAAGATTTAACGAGGGTCGAAAATGAGCAGTTCTTC. It is translated as CASSQDLTRVENEQFF. The chain recombines TRBV4-1 with TRBJ2-1; tentatively, D is TRBD2 (5 bases). The CDR3 runs 16 residues. Trimming took 0 bases from V and 7 from J, leaving 16 bases between them. Germline V gene data show CDR1 as MGHRA and CDR2 as YSYEKL.

The chain uses TRBV5-4 and TRBJ1-2; D is perhaps TRBD1 (6 bases). With 6 bases removed from V and 3 bases from J, the gap between germline ends came to 15 bases. Germline loops: CDR1 SGHNT, CDR2 YYREEE (reference sequence). This CDR3 region has 14 residues. CDR3 protein: CASNLGAQDYGYTF. CDR3 nucleotides: TGTGCCAGCAACCTGGGGGCGCAGGACTATGGCTACACCTTC.